The source of this T cell receptor (beta chain) is a study of blood T cell repertoires in COVID-19. The wider study: PBMCs, B-cell-depleted T cells, or T cells were the source of the cDNA or gDNA that made up the material.

J was trimmed by 0 bases and V by 3 bases; bases with no gene match: 5. The CDR3 spans 15 residues. Germline assignment: CDR1 MNHEY and CDR2 SMNVEV (reference sequence). This table comes from immunoSEQ multiplex PCR, and its TCRdb copy is limited to in-frame clones, with some not included. The data contain roughly 250,000 clones, more than 75% of them singletons. The material sequenced was PBMCs or T cells enriched from blood (not recorded which). The receptor's source is a woman aged 40 to 50 with acute COVID-19. The chain joins TRBV27 to TRBJ2-7; 7 bases map to TRBD2. Here the CDR3 reads CASSLAWTSSYEQYF. DNA of the CDR3: TGTGCCAGCAGTTTGGCCTGGACTAGCTCCTACGAGCAGTACTTC.